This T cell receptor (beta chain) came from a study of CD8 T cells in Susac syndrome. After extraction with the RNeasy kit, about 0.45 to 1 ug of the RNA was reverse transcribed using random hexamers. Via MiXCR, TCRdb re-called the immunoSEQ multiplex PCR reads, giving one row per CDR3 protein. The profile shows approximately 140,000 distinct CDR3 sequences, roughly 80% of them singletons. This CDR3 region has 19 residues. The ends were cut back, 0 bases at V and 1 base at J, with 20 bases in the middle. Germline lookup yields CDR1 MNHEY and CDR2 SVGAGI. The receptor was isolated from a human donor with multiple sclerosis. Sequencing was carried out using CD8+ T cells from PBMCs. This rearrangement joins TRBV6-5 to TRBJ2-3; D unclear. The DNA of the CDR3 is TGTGCCAGCAGTTACTCGATCGGTGGCGGCTTATACCGCACAGATACGCAGTATTTT. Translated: CASSYSIGGGLYRTDTQYF.